This passage covers 30 T cell receptor beta chains from one sample sequenced in a study of blood T cell repertoires in COVID-19. Produced via immunoSEQ multiplex PCR; TCRdb's table is partial and in-frame only. The sample gives hundreds of thousands of clones, nearly 90% of which show up once; approximately 1.3% is in the top ten. The sequenced material came from PBMCs or T cells enriched from blood (not recorded which). The receptors were sampled from a woman between 18 and 30 years old who had been exposed to COVID-19.

The V gene is TRBV7-2, the J gene TRBJ2-3, with TRBD2 matching 8 bases. The CDR3 sequence is 16 residues long. Germline-derived CDR1 and CDR2 are SGHTA and FQGNSA. The J segment lost 7 bases and the V segment lost 5 bases, leaving 14 bases of the junction unmatched. The CDR3, as DNA: TGTGCCAGCAGCGGACTTGGGCGGGAGGCGATGAATACGCAGTATTTT. Its translation is CASSGLGREAMNTQYF.

This clone is a singleton in its sample. The rearrangement links TRBV27 to TRBJ1-1; D is ambiguous. V lost 7 bases, J lost 6 bases, and 15 bases lay in between. CDR1 is MNHEY, CDR2 SMNVEV, per germline (reference sequence). The CDR3 consists of 13 residues. CDR3 sequence reads: CASKLPKHAEAFF. The CDR3 region has the DNA TGTGCCAGCAAGCTGCCCAAGCACGCTGAAGCTTTCTTT.

The rearrangement links TRBV27 to TRBJ2-3, with 8 nucleotides matching TRBD2. The CDR3 spans 15 residues. The V segment lost 6 bases and the J segment 6 bases; nucleotides outside the gene matches: 11. Germline values: CDR1 MNHEY, CDR2 SMNVEV (reference sequence). CDR3 coding DNA: TGTGCCAGCAGCCTCCATAGAGCGGGAGTGGATACGCAGTATTTT. It encodes CASSLHRAGVDTQYF.

J is TRBJ2-2 and V is TRBV24-1; D is perhaps TRBD1 (5 bases). CDR1 KGHDR and CDR2 SFDVKD come from the germline V gene. The CDR3 is 17 residues long. V was shortened by 5 bases and J by 3 bases, with 18 bases between the two germline ends. The CDR3 DNA reads as TGTGCCACCAGTGCAATTAAGGGCGACAGCTACACCGGGGAGCTGTTTTTT. Protein product: CATSAIKGDSYTGELFF.

The chain uses TRBV5-1 and TRBJ2-7; D perhaps matches TRBD1 (5 bases). V lost 1 base to trimming and J lost 3 bases, with 11 bases between them. In germline, CDR1 is SGHRS, CDR2 YFSETQ. This CDR3 region has 14 residues. The CDR3 nucleotides read TGCGCCAGCAGCTTGTCGTCAGGGATCTACGAGCAGTACTTC. Encoded protein: CASSLSSGIYEQYF.

This clone was seen a single time. The rearrangement links TRBV15 to TRBJ1-1; D is unclear. The CDR3 is 13 residues long. V was pared by 3 bases and J by 1 base, with 6 bases between. CDR1 LNHNV and CDR2 YYDKDF come from the germline V gene (reference sequence). The CDR3 DNA sequence: TGTGCCACCAGCAGCCTACGGAACACTGAAGCTTTCTTT. It yields the protein CATSSLRNTEAFF.

This chain uses TRBV27 with TRBJ1-6; possibly TRBD1 for D (5 bases). Germline CDR1 is MNHEY and CDR2 is SMNVEV (reference sequence). With 2 bases removed from V and 2 bases from J, the gap between germline ends came to 19 bases. The CDR3 consists of 19 residues. For the CDR3, the DNA is TGTGCCAGCAGTTTAACATCGGAAGGGGTCCTAACCTATAATTCACCCCTCCACTTT. It codes for CASSLTSEGVLTYNSPLHF.

This clone has a single count. V gene TRBV29-1 combines with J gene TRBJ2-1; 10 bases align to TRBD1. Trimming at V came to 4 bases and at J to 6 bases, leaving 9 bases not matched to a gene. Germline CDR1 SQVTM, CDR2 ANQGSEA. The CDR3 contains 15 residues. CDR3 nucleotides: TGCAGCGTTGGGGGTAGACAGGGGGCGTTCAATGAGCAGTTCTTC. This encodes CSVGGRQGAFNEQFF.

This clone was observed a single time. The chain is built from TRBV6-5 and TRBJ2-7, with TRBD2 identical over 7 bases. The CDR3 contains 13 residues. V was clipped by 5 bases and J by 3 bases; unmatched bases: 4. CDR1 is MNHEY and CDR2 is SVGAGI in the germline V gene. The CDR3 region has the DNA TGTGCCAGCAGTATAAGCGGGGACTACGAGCAGTACTTC. Residues: CASSISGDYEQYF.

The chain joins TRBV19 to TRBJ1-4; TRBD1 matches 8 bases. This CDR3 contains 19 residues. Losses at the gene ends were 5 bases for V and 0 bases for J; bases not matched to a gene: 14. The germline V gene has CDR1 LNHDA and CDR2 SQIVND (reference sequence). Here the CDR3 DNA reads TGTGCCAGTAGTTCCGACGACAGGGGATTTCTCGCAACTAATGAAAAACTGTTTTTT. Its protein product is CASSSDDRGFLATNEKLFF. Filled out from reference TRBV19 and TRBJ1-4, the complete variable domain reads DGGITQSPKYLFRKEGQNVTLSCEQNLNHDAMYWYRQDPGQGLRLIYYSQIVNDFQKGDIAEGYSVSREKKESFPLTVTSAQKNPTAFYLCASSSDDRGFLATNEKLFFGSGTQLSVL.

The V and J genes are TRBV21-1 and TRBJ2-2; the DNA was not used to check the table's D call, TRBD2. TRBV21-1 is an annotated pseudogene. This CDR3 spans 18 amino acids. The CDR3 is CASSKESGVAGNTGELFF. For the CDR3, the DNA is TGTGCCAGCAGCAAAGAAAGCGGAGTAGCGGGGAACACCGGGGAGCTGTTTTTT.

The chain combines TRBV5-8 with TRBJ2-2; the match to TRBD1 covers 8 bases. CDR1 is SGHTS, CDR2 YDEGEE, per germline. Trimming took 0 bases from V and 5 from J; bases not matched to a gene: 3. The CDR3 is made up of 15 amino acids. In DNA, the CDR3 is TGTGCCAGCAGCTTGGGTCAGGGGGCGACCGGGGAGCTGTTTTTT. Protein: CASSLGQGATGELFF.

The chain links TRBV28 to TRBJ2-7; perhaps TRBD2 as D (5 bases). The V gene lost 0 bases and the J gene lost 2 bases, with 11 bases spanning the gap. The CDR3 has 15 amino acids. CDR1 is MDHEN, CDR2 SYDVKM, per germline. The CDR3: CASSLWGSPPYEQYF. The CDR3 DNA follows: TGTGCCAGCAGTTTATGGGGGAGTCCACCCTACGAGCAGTACTTC.

A single count supports this clone. The gene calls are TRBV29-1 and TRBJ1-5, with TRBD1 as a possible D gene (6 bases). Germline CDR1 and CDR2: SQVTM and ANQGSEA. The V end lost 7 bases, the J end lost 0 bases, and 16 bases lay between the germline ends. The CDR3 covers 15 residues. CDR3 sequence (DNA): TGCAGCGCCTCCGGGACAATGGATAGCAATCAGCCCCAGCATTTT. Its protein is CSASGTMDSNQPQHF.

The chain employs TRBV28 and TRBJ2-5; perhaps TRBD2 as D (7 bases). V gave up 5 bases and J gave up 1 base, with 14 bases separating them. The CDR3 is 15 amino acids. The V gene's germline CDR1 is MDHEN and CDR2 SYDVKM. CDR3 loop: CASSLAVGAQETQYF. The CDR3 DNA follows: TGTGCCAGCAGTCTAGCGGTGGGGGCCCAAGAGACCCAGTACTTC.

The chain recombines TRBV5-1 with TRBJ2-7, with 8 nucleotides matching TRBD2. Germline trimming cut 4 bases from V and 0 bases from J; bases unmatched to any gene: 18. This CDR3 is built from 19 residues. Germline assignment: CDR1 SGHRS and CDR2 YFSETQ. The CDR3 bases are TGCGCCAGCAGCCCGGGGGGGTTTACAGCGGGGACGAGCTCCTACGAGCAGTACTTC. It translates to CASSPGGFTAGTSSYEQYF.

The rearrangement links TRBV6-5 to TRBJ2-3; TRBD1 matches at 7 bases. The germline V gene encodes CDR1 MNHEY and CDR2 SVGAGI. This CDR3 contains 15 residues. With 6 bases clipped from V and 4 bases from J, the junction kept 10 bases outside the gene matches. CDR3 protein: CASRTERGRSDTQYF. For the CDR3, the DNA is TGTGCCAGCAGGACAGAGAGGGGGCGTTCAGATACGCAGTATTTT.

This chain uses TRBV3-1 (or the pseudogene TRBV3-2) with TRBJ2-7, with 9 bases matching TRBD2. CDR1 is LGHDT and CDR2 is YNNKEL in the germline V gene (reference sequence). The V segment lost 1 base and the J segment 2 bases; nucleotides outside the gene matches: 3. CDR3 size: 15 residues. The CDR3 reads CASSQVPSGAYEQYF. In nucleotides, the CDR3 is TGTGCCAGCAGCCAAGTTCCTAGCGGGGCCTACGAGCAGTACTTC.

The chain recombines TRBV11-3 with TRBJ2-6; weak D call: TRBD1 (6 bases). This CDR3 contains 17 residues. Trimming cost V 1 base and J 1 base, with 11 bases left between them. Germline V gene lookup returns CDR1 SGHNT and CDR2 YENEEA. The CDR3 region has the DNA TGTGCCAGCAGCTTAGGCAGGGGAGCGTCTGGGGCCAACGTCCTGACTTTC. As protein: CASSLGRGASGANVLTF.

The chain links TRBV10-1 to TRBJ1-2; possible D gene TRBD1, 5 bases. Germline V CDR1 and CDR2: WNHNN, SYGVQD (reference sequence). This CDR3 contains 13 residues. With 0 bases removed from V and 7 bases from J, the gap between germline ends came to 9 bases. The CDR3 DNA sequence: TGCGCCAGCAGTGAGTCGTGGGGCTCTGGCTACACCTTC. Protein product: CASSESWGSGYTF.

This chain connects TRBV25-1 to TRBJ2-2; TRBD1 aligns across 8 bases. The CDR3 is 15 amino acids. J lost 5 bases, V lost 4 bases, and 6 bases had no gene match. Germline values: CDR1 MGHDK, CDR2 SYGVNS. The CDR3 bases are TGTGCCAGCAGTGGGACAGGGTCGGTAACCGGGGAGCTGTTTTTT. Encoded protein: CASSGTGSVTGELFF.

The genes are TRBV7-9 and TRBJ1-4, with 7 bases aligning to TRBD1. Germline V gives CDR1 SEHNR, CDR2 FQNEAQ (reference sequence). This CDR3 spans 15 amino acids. V gave up 5 bases and J gave up 2 bases; unmatched junction bases: 5. This chain's CDR3 is CASSHQDRTNEKLFF. The CDR3 bases are TGTGCCAGCAGCCACCAGGACAGGACTAATGAAAAACTGTTTTTT.

This clone was observed a few times. V usage is TRBV5-1 and J usage is TRBJ2-7, with D hard to call. Trimming cost V 0 bases and J 2 bases, with 12 bases left between them. This CDR3 comprises 15 residues. Per the germline V gene, CDR1 is SGHRS and CDR2 is YFSETQ. CDR3 in DNA: TGCGCCAGCAGCTTGGGTTGGCAACTAACCTACGAGCAGTACTTC. Protein: CASSLGWQLTYEQYF.

The chain links TRBV7-3 to TRBJ2-4, with 12 bases lining up with TRBD2. Per the germline V gene, CDR1 is SGHTA and CDR2 is FQGTGA. The CDR3 has 15 residues. V shed 5 bases, J shed 9 bases, and the junction held 8 bases outside the gene matches. DNA of the CDR3: TGTGCCAGCAGCCCTAGCGGGGGGGCCCGAGGCATTCAGTACTTC. It yields the protein CASSPSGGARGIQYF.

V and J are TRBV23-1 and TRBJ2-2; TRBD1 aligns across 10 bases. TRBV23-1 is treated as an ORF (open reading frame) with a function not yet certain. This CDR3 is built from 14 residues. V lost 9 bases and J lost 5; bases outside the gene matches: 6. CDR3 in amino acids: CARLRTGGTGELFF. The CDR3 coding sequence is TGCGCCAGGTTACGGACAGGGGGAACCGGGGAGCTGTTTTTT.

V gene TRBV19 combines with J gene TRBJ2-7, with D perhaps TRBD1 (5 bases). The CDR3 length is 15 residues. Trimming took 6 bases from V and 1 from J, leaving 16 bases between them. The V gene's germline CDR1 is LNHDA and CDR2 SQIVND (reference sequence). CDR3 sequence reads: CASRPRVGSSYEQYF. The CDR3 DNA sequence: TGTGCCAGTAGGCCCAGGGTGGGATCATCCTACGAGCAGTACTTC. The full variable domain, its missing parts supplied by reference TRBV19 and TRBJ2-7, is DGGITQSPKYLFRKEGQNVTLSCEQNLNHDAMYWYRQDPGQGLRLIYYSQIVNDFQKGDIAEGYSVSREKKESFPLTVTSAQKNPTAFYLCASRPRVGSSYEQYFGPGTRLTVT.

The CDR3 spells CASSFLGQGAVTEAFF. Here the CDR3 DNA reads TGTGCCAGCAGCTTCCTAGGACAGGGGGCTGTCACTGAAGCTTTCTTT. This chain joins TRBV7-9 and TRBJ1-1; 11 bases line up with TRBD1. Germline V gene sequence: CDR1 SEHNR, CDR2 FQNEAQ (reference sequence). The CDR3 consists of 16 residues. Trimming cost V 3 bases and J 4 bases; bases outside gene matches: 7.

Points on this clone: Other DNA sequences within the sample encode an identical CDR3. The chain links TRBV28 to TRBJ1-3; D is possibly TRBD1 (5 bases). V gave up 2 bases and J gave up 2 bases, with 7 bases separating them. The CDR3 is 14 residues long. Germline V gene sequence: CDR1 MDHEN, CDR2 SYDVKM. The CDR3 DNA reads TGTGCCAGCAGTTTAGGAGGGGCTGGAAACACCATATATTTT. Translated, it gives CASSLGGAGNTIYF.

J is TRBJ2-1 and V is TRBV28, with unresolved D. V was pared by 10 bases and J by 7 bases, with 17 bases between. Germline CDR1 is MDHEN and CDR2 is SYDVKM. This CDR3 has 13 residues. As DNA, the CDR3 is TGTGCCACCCAGAGGATAGTTGTTAATGAGCAGTTCTTC. Its protein is CATQRIVVNEQFF.

CDR3 sequence: CASTAGDRGPYGYTF. In DNA, the CDR3 is TGTGCCAGTACTGCGGGTGACAGGGGGCCCTATGGCTACACCTTC. This sequence joins TRBV19 and TRBJ1-2; 10 positions agree with TRBD1. The CDR3 contains 15 residues. J gave up 4 bases and V 7 bases, and 9 bases lay outside the gene matches. Germline-derived CDR1 and CDR2 are LNHDA and SQIVND (reference sequence).